These 30 T cell receptor beta chains originate from one sample sequenced in a study of cytomegalovirus exposure and HLA in healthy donors. The study ran its PCR with 60 Vbeta and 13 Jbeta primers. Method: immunoSEQ multiplex PCR; TCRdb's copy keeps in-frame clones and lacks some. Of 100,000 to 150,000 clones listed, about 15% are singletons. The source material was PBMCs. The receptors derive from a female donor in good health and CMV-seropositive.

V usage is TRBV7-2 and J usage is TRBJ1-2; 7 bases are shared with TRBD1. The CDR3 consists of 16 residues. V dropped 10 bases and J dropped 4; count of bases not matched to a gene: 18. The germline gives CDR1 SGHTA, CDR2 FQGNSA. CDR3 sequence (DNA): TGTGCCAAAACCAGAAGGGACAGTCGGAGGAGCTATGGCTACACCTTC. This encodes CAKTRRDSRRSYGYTF.

The chain uses TRBV2 and TRBJ2-7; 10 bases map to TRBD2. CDR1 is SNHLY, CDR2 FYNNEI, per germline. The CDR3 runs 15 residues. Trimming removed 2 bases from V and 5 bases from J; junction bases left unmatched: 6. As DNA, the CDR3 is TGTGCCAGCAGTGAAAATAGCGGGGGGCAGAACGAGCAGTACTTC. The encoded protein is CASSENSGGQNEQYF.

The V call is TRBV5-1, the J call TRBJ2-5; 11 bases line up with TRBD2. In germline, CDR1 is SGHRS, CDR2 YFSETQ. The CDR3 spans 17 residues. V was pared by 2 bases and J by 3 bases, with 9 bases of the junction left unmatched. The CDR3, as DNA: TGCGCCAGCAGCTTACCACTAGCGGGGGCTGGGGAAGAGACCCAGTACTTC. Its protein product is CASSLPLAGAGEETQYF.

This clone was found a few times. The chain links TRBV6-5 to TRBJ2-7, with D hard to call. There are 13 residues in the CDR3. Trimming pared 8 bases from V and 3 bases from J, leaving 14 bases between. Germline lookup yields CDR1 MNHEY and CDR2 SVGAGI. CDR3 protein: CASPTARLYEQYF. CDR3 nucleotides: TGTGCCAGCCCGACTGCCCGTCTCTACGAGCAGTACTTC.

There are a few counts of this clone. The chain uses TRBV5-4 and TRBJ1-2; maybe TRBD1 (6 bases). The V gene's germline CDR1 is SGHNT and CDR2 YYREEE (reference sequence). The ends were cut back, 5 bases at V and 3 bases at J, with 17 bases in the middle. The CDR3 is 15 residues long. The CDR3 loop is CASSYPTAGDYGYTF. In DNA, the CDR3 is TGTGCCAGCAGTTATCCCACCGCAGGGGACTATGGCTACACCTTC.

This clone has only one observation. The genes are TRBV5-5 and TRBJ1-1; 9 nucleotides align to TRBD1. This CDR3 spans 13 amino acids. Trimming at V came to 4 bases and at J to 6 bases, leaving 4 bases not matched to a gene. Germline CDR1 is SGHKS and CDR2 is YYEKEE (reference sequence). The CDR3 loop reads CASSHRDRAEAFF. As DNA, the CDR3 is TGTGCCAGCAGCCACCGGGACAGGGCTGAAGCTTTCTTT.

This rearrangement joins TRBV9 to TRBJ2-1, with D perhaps matching TRBD2 (5 bases). CDR1 and CDR2 (germline): SGDLS, YYNGEE. This CDR3 is 14 amino acids long. V was pared by 2 bases and J by 3 bases, with 9 bases between. DNA of the CDR3: TGTGCCAGCAGCGTCGACGGGGTCTACAATGAGCAGTTCTTC. Protein product: CASSVDGVYNEQFF. The whole variable domain, filled in from reference TRBV9 and TRBJ2-1, reads DSGVTQTPKHLITATGQRVTLRCSPRSGDLSVYWYQQSLDQGLQFLIQYYNGEERAKGNILERFSAQQFPDLHSELNLSSLELGDSALYFCASSVDGVYNEQFFGPGTRLTVL.

This clone came up a few times. V gene TRBV28 combines with J gene TRBJ2-7; possibly TRBD1 for D (5 bases). Germline-derived CDR1 and CDR2 are MDHEN and SYDVKM. This CDR3 region has 13 residues. The V end lost 4 bases, the J end lost 2 bases, and 9 bases lay between the germline ends. CDR3 loop: CASSSTGTYEQYF. For the CDR3, the DNA is TGTGCCAGCAGTTCTACAGGAACCTACGAGCAGTACTTC.

CDR3 protein: CASSERQGAGSQPQHF. The CDR3, as DNA: TGTGCCAGCAGTGAAAGACAGGGGGCGGGAAGTCAGCCCCAGCATTTT. The V and J genes are TRBV6-1 and TRBJ1-5; 10 bases line up with TRBD1. The J segment lost 6 bases and the V segment lost 2 bases, leaving 7 bases of the junction unmatched. The CDR3 has 16 residues. Germline V gene sequence: CDR1 MNHNS, CDR2 SASEGT.

The gene calls are TRBV28 and TRBJ2-7; 15 bases agree with TRBD2. J gave up 2 bases and V 4 bases, and 6 bases lay outside the gene matches. CDR3 length equals 17 residues. Germline CDR1 is MDHEN and CDR2 is SYDVKM. The CDR3 loop reads CASSSSGTSGRTYEQYF. The CDR3 DNA is TGTGCCAGCAGTTCCTCCGGGACTAGCGGGAGGACCTACGAGCAGTACTTC.

This clone was counted between two and nine times. The rearrangement links TRBV5-1 to TRBJ2-1, with 7 bases lining up with TRBD2. With 0 bases clipped from V and 0 bases from J, the junction kept 3 bases outside the gene matches. Per the germline V gene, CDR1 is SGHRS and CDR2 is YFSETQ. This CDR3 comprises 16 residues. CDR3 sequence: CASSLVAGSSYNEQFF. CDR3 sequence (DNA): TGCGCCAGCAGCTTGGTAGCGGGCAGCTCCTACAATGAGCAGTTCTTC.

The chain joins TRBV29-1 to TRBJ1-2, with D possibly matching TRBD1 (6 bases). Trimming cost V 7 bases and J 2 bases, with 11 bases left between them. CDR3 length equals 12 residues. In germline, CDR1 is SQVTM, CDR2 ANQGSEA. Written as DNA, the CDR3 is TGCAGCGCGATAGACAGGAACTATGGCTACACCTTC. Translated: CSAIDRNYGYTF.

About this clone itself: Germline and junction disagree at one end, which may indicate a read error. The chain is built from TRBV18 and TRBJ1-1, with D possibly being TRBD1 (6 bases). Germline V gene lookup returns CDR1 KGHSH and CDR2 LQKENI. There are 14 residues in the CDR3. Here the CDR3 reads CASSPSGAHTEASF. DNA for the CDR3: TGTGCCAGCTCACCATCAGGGGCCCACACTGAAGCTTCCTTT.

The chain employs TRBV5-1 and TRBJ2-3, with TRBD2 matching 7 bases. This CDR3 has 16 residues. J gave up 0 bases and V 4 bases, and 8 bases lay outside the gene matches. In germline, CDR1 is SGHRS, CDR2 YFSETQ. CDR3 nucleotide sequence: TGCGCCAGCAGCCCCGGTACGGGGGGTAGCACAGATACGCAGTATTTT. Translated: CASSPGTGGSTDTQYF.

The chain has TRBV7-2 and TRBJ2-7, with 7 bases identical to TRBD2. Trimming took 2 bases from V and 2 from J; bases not matched to a gene: 6. CDR3 length equals 15 residues. Germline values: CDR1 SGHTA, CDR2 FQGNSA. Here the CDR3 reads CASSLTSGEAYEQYF. CDR3 sequence (DNA): TGTGCCAGCAGCTTAACAAGCGGGGAAGCCTACGAGCAGTACTTC.

CDR3 loop: CASSQGPTGQPQHF. In DNA form, the CDR3 reads TGTGCCAGCAGTCAAGGGCCCACAGGGCAGCCCCAGCATTTT. The chain couples TRBV7-2 to TRBJ1-5; D possibly corresponds to TRBD1 (6 bases). The CDR3 sequence is 14 residues long. Per germline, CDR1 SGHTA and CDR2 FQGNSA. The V end was cut by 6 bases, the J end by 7 bases, with 16 bases between.

The chain links TRBV7-2 to TRBJ1-1; D not resolved. The CDR3 has 18 amino acids. Looked up from germline, CDR1 is SGHTA and CDR2 is FQGNSA. Trimming pared 1 base from V and 0 bases from J, leaving 18 bases between. The CDR3 protein is CASSLEAGAGLMNTEAFF. In DNA, the CDR3 is TGTGCCAGCAGCTTAGAGGCAGGCGCAGGCCTTATGAACACTGAAGCTTTCTTT.

The chain uses TRBV10-3 and TRBJ2-1, with a tentative D call TRBD1 (6 bases). The germline CDR1 and CDR2 sequences are ENHRY and SYGVKD. The CDR3 has 13 amino acids. Trimming stripped 5 bases from V and 2 bases from J, with 7 bases between. The CDR3 sequence: CAISWTAYNEQFF. The DNA for the CDR3 is TGTGCCATCAGTTGGACAGCCTACAATGAGCAGTTCTTC.

This clone showed up just a few times. The chain has TRBV9 and TRBJ1-4; 7 bases line up with TRBD1. Germline assignment: CDR1 SGDLS and CDR2 YYNGEE. CDR3 length: 15 amino acids. Trimming removed 4 bases from V and 6 bases from J; junction bases left unmatched: 9. CDR3 DNA: TGTGCCAGCAGCCCCCATGGGCAGGGGGATGAAAAACTGTTTTTT. Protein: CASSPHGQGDEKLFF.

The genes are TRBV28 and TRBJ1-5; 7 bases are shared with TRBD1. The germline gives CDR1 MDHEN, CDR2 SYDVKM. CDR3 length equals 14 residues. Trimming at V came to 5 bases and at J to 7 bases, leaving 8 bases not matched to a gene. This chain's CDR3 is CASSPTGTRQPQHF. The CDR3 DNA is TGTGCCAGCAGTCCGACAGGGACCAGGCAGCCCCAGCATTTT. The complete variable domain, with remaining parts taken from reference TRBV28 and TRBJ1-5, reads DVKVTQSSRYLVKRTGEKVFLECVQDMDHENMFWYRQDPGLGLRLIYFSYDVKMKEKGDIPEGYSVSREKKERFSLILESASTNQTSMYLCASSPTGTRQPQHFGDGTRLSIL.

This clone has just a few counts. The chain links TRBV28 to TRBJ1-2; 9 bases fit TRBD1. The CDR3 is made up of 14 amino acids. Germline V gives CDR1 MDHEN, CDR2 SYDVKM. V was clipped by 3 bases and J by 3 bases; unmatched bases: 2. The CDR3 loop is CASSLGQGYYGYTF. As DNA, the CDR3 is TGTGCCAGCAGTTTGGGACAGGGTTACTATGGCTACACCTTC.

This chain uses TRBV27 with TRBJ2-3; tentative D call: TRBD2 (5 bases). Germline CDR1 MNHEY, CDR2 SMNVEV (reference sequence). This CDR3 is 15 amino acids long. The V and J ends lost 0 bases and 1 base respectively, with 8 bases between them. The CDR3 DNA is TGTGCCAGCAGTTTATCGGACGGGGGCACAGATACGCAGTATTTT. It translates to CASSLSDGGTDTQYF.

This clone was observed a few times. V usage is TRBV29-1 and J usage is TRBJ2-1, with 11 bases aligning to TRBD2. The CDR3 runs 16 residues. Germline CDR1 is SQVTM and CDR2 is ANQGSEA. With 3 bases clipped from V and 0 bases from J, the junction kept 4 bases outside the gene matches. In DNA, the CDR3 is TGCAGCGTTGAGGGGGGGACTAGCGGCTCCTACAATGAGCAGTTCTTC. Amino acids: CSVEGGTSGSYNEQFF.

This clone was seen a handful of times. This chain links TRBV4-2 with TRBJ2-7, with 8 nucleotides matching TRBD2. J was trimmed by 6 bases and V by 1 base; bases with no gene match: 14. From germline, CDR1 is LGHNA and CDR2 YNFKEQ. This CDR3 has 17 residues. DNA for the CDR3: TGTGCCAGCAGCCAAGGGGGGGCTAGCGGGTATATAGGCGAGCAGTACTTC. Encoded protein: CASSQGGASGYIGEQYF.

The chain links TRBV4-1 to TRBJ2-5; possible D gene TRBD1, 6 bases. The CDR3 runs 14 residues. Germline V lookup: CDR1 MGHRA, CDR2 YSYEKL. The V end lost 4 bases, the J end lost 5 bases, and 14 bases lay between the germline ends. The CDR3 sequence is CASSLRYQGETQYF. The DNA for the CDR3 is TGCGCCAGCAGCCTGCGCTACCAGGGGGAGACCCAGTACTTC.

The V call is TRBV28, the J call TRBJ2-5; TRBD2 is a possible D gene (6 bases). The CDR3 is 13 residues long. V was clipped by 3 bases and J by 5 bases, with 10 bases between them. Germline loops: CDR1 MDHEN, CDR2 SYDVKM. CDR3 protein: CASSFLATETQYF. The CDR3 DNA reads as TGTGCCAGCAGTTTTCTAGCGACGGAGACCCAGTACTTC.

CDR3 nucleotide sequence: TGCGCCAGCAGCACCGAAAGGGGTTTCGACGAGCAGTACTTC. The encoded protein is CASSTERGFDEQYF. The rearrangement links TRBV4-1 to TRBJ2-7; weak D call: TRBD1 (5 bases). Germline CDR1 MGHRA, CDR2 YSYEKL. The CDR3 length is 14 residues. The V end was cut by 5 bases, the J end by 5 bases, with 16 bases between.

In this sample, this clone turned up a few times. The V call is TRBV29-1, the J call TRBJ2-5; 8 bases map to TRBD2. Trimming removed 6 bases from V and 3 bases from J; junction bases left unmatched: 9. Germline CDR1 and CDR2: SQVTM and ANQGSEA. The CDR3 runs to 14 residues. The CDR3 spells CSVDELADKETQYF. The DNA of the CDR3 is TGCAGCGTGGATGAACTAGCGGATAAAGAGACCCAGTACTTC.

As regards this clone: One end of the junction varies from germline; a read error may be responsible. The chain employs TRBV7-7 and TRBJ2-5, with D unresolved. Germline-derived CDR1 and CDR2 are SSHAT and FNYEAQ (reference sequence). The CDR3 is 13 amino acids. The CDR3 here is CASSFDYQETQYF. The CDR3 coding sequence is TGTGCTAGCAGTTTTGACTACCAAGAGACCCAGTACTTC.

This clone was seen a handful of times. For the CDR3, the DNA is TGTGCCACGGAGGGGGCTTCAGGCGGGGAGCTGTTTTTT. This gives the protein CATEGASGGELFF. The chain links TRBV2 to TRBJ2-2; D perhaps matches TRBD1 (7 bases). V lost 10 bases to trimming and J lost 7 bases, with 16 bases between them. Germline loops: CDR1 SNHLY, CDR2 FYNNEI. The length of the CDR3 is 13 residues.